This T cell receptor (beta chain) is from a study of STAT5B mutations in CD4+ large granular lymphocyte leukemia. Study-wide context: Among healthy controls, a particular HLA allele went with more CDR3 'QG' motifs. Study conclusions and caveats: CD4-sorted patient repertoires seemed more clonal than healthy CD4+ repertoires. The CD4+ versus CD8+ T-LGLL clonality difference may reflect limited sample size.

Profiling relied on immunoSEQ multiplex PCR, and the TCRdb table lists in-frame clones only, not all of them. The sample carries roughly 21,000 clones, about three quarters recorded once. Of note for this clone: Its target is unknown.

Germline CDR1 reads SNHLY; CDR2 reads FYNNEI. The J segment lost 0 bases and the V segment lost 4 bases, leaving 10 bases of the junction unmatched. This CDR3 spans 18 amino acids. The V gene is TRBV2, the J gene TRBJ2-1; TRBD2 matches 9 bases. The receptor was isolated from a human donor in good health. The material sequenced was CD4+ T cells from blood buffy coats. The CDR3 here is CASSGSAGGSSSYNEQFF. CDR3 nucleotides: TGTGCCAGCAGTGGGTCGGCGGGGGGGTCGAGCTCCTACAATGAGCAGTTCTTC.